This T cell receptor (beta chain) was sequenced for a study of CD8+CD57+ T cells in acquired aplastic anemia. The CDR3 contains 15 residues. With V trimmed by 5 bases and J by 6 bases, 9 bases remained unmatched. Germline-derived CDR1 and CDR2 are LNHDA and SQIVND (reference sequence). By flow cytometry, patients selected for sequencing had shown an expansion of CD8+CD57+ cells. According to the study, genomic DNA was the template for TCR beta VDJ and CDR3 profiling. TCRdb re-called the reads with MiXCR, one entry per CDR3 protein. The data contain fewer than 200,000 distinct CDR3 sequences, 48% of them singletons.

The V gene is TRBV19, the J gene TRBJ2-7, with TRBD1 identical over 11 bases. Sequenced input: sorted CD4+, CD8+, or CD8+CD57+ T cells (not recorded which) from PBMCs. This receptor was obtained from a human donor with aplastic anemia. The DNA for the CDR3 is TGTGCCAGTAGTTCCCGGACAGGGGGCTGGTTCGAGCAGTACTTC. Translated: CASSSRTGGWFEQYF.